The 3 T cell receptor beta chains given below trace back to one sample, sequenced in a study of blood T cell repertoires in COVID-19. The data were produced by immunoSEQ multiplex PCR, yet TCRdb's version contains in-frame clones alone and is incomplete. The sample shows more than 65,000 clones, roughly four fifths of them seen only once. The sequencing sample was made of peripheral blood. These receptors all come from an elderly woman with active or convalescent COVID-19.

This chain uses TRBV6-2 or TRBV6-3 with TRBJ1-2; D might be TRBD1 (5 bases). CDR3 length: 13 residues. Germline loops: CDR1 MNHEY, CDR2 SVGEGT. The germline V and J ends were trimmed by 5 bases and 6 bases, with 13 bases remaining between them. The CDR3 region has the DNA TGTGCCAGCAGTGACCGGGGGGACGATGGCTACACCTTC. Translated, it gives CASSDRGDDGYTF.

V and J are TRBV7-3 and TRBJ2-5; the D gene is possibly TRBD2 (6 bases). Between the trimmed V and J ends, which lost 4 bases and 7 bases, there was a span of 13 bases. The CDR3 runs to 13 residues. Germline CDR1 reads SGHTA; CDR2 reads FQGTGA. The CDR3: CASSSGLGGTQYF. CDR3 in DNA: TGTGCCAGCAGCTCGGGCCTCGGGGGGACCCAGTACTTC.

The chain employs TRBV19 and TRBJ2-6, with TRBD1 identical over 9 bases. The CDR3 has 15 amino acids. Germline V gene lookup returns CDR1 LNHDA and CDR2 SQIVND (reference sequence). The V segment lost 6 bases and the J segment 4 bases; nucleotides outside the gene matches: 4. The CDR3 region is CASSRDRAGANVLTF. CDR3 DNA: TGTGCCAGTAGCCGGGACAGGGCCGGGGCCAACGTCCTGACTTTC.